This TCR beta chain stems from a study of T cell responses to AZD1222 COVID-19 vaccine. Assay used: immunoSEQ multiplex PCR; TCRdb lists only in-frame clones, some missing. The sample contains some 97,000 clones, less than 90% of which appear only once. The CDR3 length is 13 residues. CDR1 is SGHTA and CDR2 is FQGNSA in the germline V gene. Trimming shortened V by 5 bases and J by 8 bases, and 12 bases separated the two germline ends. The sequencing here drew on peripheral blood, taken on day 0 of AZD1222 vaccination. V usage is TRBV7-2 and J usage is TRBJ1-4, with a tentative D call TRBD1 (5 bases). This TCR was recovered from an adult in good health. CDR3 sequence (DNA): TGTGCCAGCAGCGTCAGGGTTGGAGAAAAACTGTTTTTT. Encoded protein: CASSVRVGEKLFF.